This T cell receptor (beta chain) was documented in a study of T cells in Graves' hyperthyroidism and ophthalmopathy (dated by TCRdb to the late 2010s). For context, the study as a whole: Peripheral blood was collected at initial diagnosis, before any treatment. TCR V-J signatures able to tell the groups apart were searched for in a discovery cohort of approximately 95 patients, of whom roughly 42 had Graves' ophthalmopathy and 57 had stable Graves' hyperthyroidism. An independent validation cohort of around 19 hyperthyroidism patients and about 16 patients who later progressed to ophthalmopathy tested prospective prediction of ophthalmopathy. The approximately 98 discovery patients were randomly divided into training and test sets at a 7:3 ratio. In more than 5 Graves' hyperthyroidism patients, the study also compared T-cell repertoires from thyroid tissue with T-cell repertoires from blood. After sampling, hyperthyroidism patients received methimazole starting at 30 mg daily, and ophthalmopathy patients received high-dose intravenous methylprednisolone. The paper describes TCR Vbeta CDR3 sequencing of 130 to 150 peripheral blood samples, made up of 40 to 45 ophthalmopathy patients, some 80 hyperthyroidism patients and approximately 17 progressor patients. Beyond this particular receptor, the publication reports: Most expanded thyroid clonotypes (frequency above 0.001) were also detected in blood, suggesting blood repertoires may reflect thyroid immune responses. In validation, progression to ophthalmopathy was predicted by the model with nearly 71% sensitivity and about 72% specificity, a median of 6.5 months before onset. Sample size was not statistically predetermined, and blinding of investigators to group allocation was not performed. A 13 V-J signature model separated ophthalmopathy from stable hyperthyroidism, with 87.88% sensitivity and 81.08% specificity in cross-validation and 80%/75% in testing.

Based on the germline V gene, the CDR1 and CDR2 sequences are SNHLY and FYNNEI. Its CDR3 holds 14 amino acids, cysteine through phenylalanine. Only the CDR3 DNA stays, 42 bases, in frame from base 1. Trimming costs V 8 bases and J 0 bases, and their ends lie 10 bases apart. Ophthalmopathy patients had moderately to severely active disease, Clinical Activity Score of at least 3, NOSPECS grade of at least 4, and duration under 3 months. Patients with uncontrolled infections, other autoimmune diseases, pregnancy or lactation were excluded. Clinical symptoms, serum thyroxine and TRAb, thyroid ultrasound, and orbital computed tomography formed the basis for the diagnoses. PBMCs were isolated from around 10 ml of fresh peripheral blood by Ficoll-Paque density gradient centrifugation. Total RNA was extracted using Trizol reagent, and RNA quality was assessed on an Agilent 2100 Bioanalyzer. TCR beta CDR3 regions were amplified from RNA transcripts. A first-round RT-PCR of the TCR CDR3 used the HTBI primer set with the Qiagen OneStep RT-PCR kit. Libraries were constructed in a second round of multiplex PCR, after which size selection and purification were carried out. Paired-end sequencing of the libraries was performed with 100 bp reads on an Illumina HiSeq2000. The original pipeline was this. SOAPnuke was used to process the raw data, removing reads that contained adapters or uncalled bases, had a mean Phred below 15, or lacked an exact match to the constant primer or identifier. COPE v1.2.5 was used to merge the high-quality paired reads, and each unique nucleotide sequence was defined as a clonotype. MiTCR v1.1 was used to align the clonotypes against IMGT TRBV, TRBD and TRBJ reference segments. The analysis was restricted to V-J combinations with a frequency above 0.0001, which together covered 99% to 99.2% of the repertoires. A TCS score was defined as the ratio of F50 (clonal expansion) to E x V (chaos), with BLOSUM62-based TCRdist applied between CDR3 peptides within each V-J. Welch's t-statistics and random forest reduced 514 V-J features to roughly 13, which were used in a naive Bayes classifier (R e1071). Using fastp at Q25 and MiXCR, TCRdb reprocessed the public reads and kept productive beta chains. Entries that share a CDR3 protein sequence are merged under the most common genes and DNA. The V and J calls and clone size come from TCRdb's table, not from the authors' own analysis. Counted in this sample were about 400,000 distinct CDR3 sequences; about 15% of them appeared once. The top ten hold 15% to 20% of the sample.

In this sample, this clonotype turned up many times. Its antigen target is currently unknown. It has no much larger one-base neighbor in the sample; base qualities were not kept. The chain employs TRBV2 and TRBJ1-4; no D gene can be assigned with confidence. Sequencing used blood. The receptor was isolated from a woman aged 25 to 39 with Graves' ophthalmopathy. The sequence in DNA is TGTGCCAGCGGAGCAGTGCCAACTAATGAAAAACTGTTTTTT. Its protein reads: CASGAVPTNEKLFF.